This TCR beta chain was recovered during a study of beta chain features in type 1 diabetes. Study at large: Across every sample, 107,917,701 sorted cells were examined in total.

V gave up 5 bases and J gave up 6 bases; unmatched junction bases: 4. The CDR3 spans 12 residues. CDR1 and CDR2 from the germline V gene are ENHRY and SYGVKD. The study reverse transcribed the entire isolated RNA, so it sequenced expressed TCRB transcripts. The protocol was immunoSEQ multiplex PCR, while the TCRdb copy is restricted to in-frame clones and leaves out a portion. Found here are about 930,000 clones, roughly 15% of them singletons; the top ten hold 0.023%. In this sample, this clone turned up a few times. Every donor had blood drawn once into heparin, approximately 120 mL on average. CD45RO/CCR7/CD25/CD127/CD95/CD27 staining was used to isolate CD4+ naive, central memory, regulatory and stem cell-like memory cells by sorting.

The sequence derives from a woman between 18 and 29 years old in good health. The specimen sequenced was naive CD4+ T cells from blood. The chain employs TRBV10-3 and TRBJ2-7; TRBD2 aligns across 7 bases. For the CDR3, the DNA is TGTGCCATCAGTTCGGGGAGGGGCGAGCAGTACTTC. Translated: CAISSGRGEQYF.